These T cell receptor beta chains were read from a single sample in a study of shared clonotypes between healthy human individuals. The assay was immunoSEQ multiplex PCR, and TCRdb's table has in-frame clones only and misses some. The sample consists of a few million clones, 85% to 95% of them appearing once. The sequenced sample was naive CD4+ T cells from PBMCs. Receptors were obtained from a man aged 18 to 29 in good health. Some clones in this sample may be carry-over from other donors' samples. The CDR3 runs from the conserved cysteine through the conserved F or W. Each record gives: CDR3 protein, CDR3 DNA, clone size, V gene, J gene, CDR3 length, D gene. A D gene is named only where the DNA matches it firmly. Clone size appears in some rows only: once, few, many, or a class for an expanded clone.

CDR3: CASRPTASPGNTIYF
DNA: TGTGCCAGCAGACCTACAGCTTCGCCTGGAAACACCATATATTTT
size: -
V: TRBV6-5
J: TRBJ1-3
length: 15
D: -

CDR3: CSGGTWGAKREQFF
DNA: TGCAGCGGGGGGACTTGGGGTGCTAAGCGTGAGCAGTTCTTC
size: once
V: TRBV29-1
J: TRBJ2-1
length: 14
D: -

CDR3: CASSVIWGADTQYF
DNA: TGTGCCAGCAGCGTAATTTGGGGCGCAGATACGCAGTATTTT
size: -
V: TRBV9
J: TRBJ2-3
length: 14
D: -

CDR3: CASSPLSGEVYEQYF
DNA: TGTGCCAGCTCACCACTTTCGGGCGAAGTATACGAGCAGTACTTC
size: once
V: TRBV18
J: TRBJ2-7
length: 15
D: -

CDR3: CAWSVLQPYEQYF
DNA: TGTGCCTGGAGTGTTTTACAGCCCTACGAGCAGTACTTC
size: -
V: TRBV30
J: TRBJ2-7
length: 13
D: -

CDR3: CATSRLQQGDTEAFF
DNA: TGTGCCACCAGCAGATTACAACAGGGTGACACTGAAGCTTTCTTT
size: -
V: TRBV15
J: TRBJ1-1
length: 15
D: -

CDR3: CASSLGLLGPIYTQYF
DNA: TGTGCCAGCAGCTTGGGACTATTGGGGCCCATCTATACGCAGTATTTT
size: -
V: TRBV5-5
J: TRBJ2-3
length: 16
D: -

CDR3: CASSILAGGRNEQFF
DNA: TGTGCCAGCAGCATACTAGCGGGAGGGCGCAATGAGCAGTTCTTC
size: -
V: TRBV5-6
J: TRBJ2-1
length: 15
D: TRBD2

CDR3: CASCADGNYGYTF
DNA: TGTGCCAGCTGTGCGGACGGAAACTATGGCTACACCTTC
size: -
V: TRBV7-9
J: TRBJ1-2
length: 13
D: -

CDR3: CASSFTRGSPQHF
DNA: TGTGCCAGCAGTTTCACCAGGGGGTCGCCCCAGCATTTT
size: -
V: TRBV28
J: TRBJ1-5
length: 13
D: TRBD1

CDR3: CASSVAGRGGTQYF
DNA: TGTGCCAGCAGCGTAGCGGGTCGGGGGGGAACCCAGTACTTC
size: -
V: TRBV9
J: TRBJ2-5
length: 14
D: TRBD2

CDR3: CASSLGDTANEKLFF
DNA: TGCGCCAGCAGCTTGGGGGACACCGCTAATGAAAAACTGTTTTTT
size: -
V: TRBV5-1
J: TRBJ1-4
length: 15
D: -

CDR3: CASSVDEDYGYTF
DNA: TGTGCCAGCAGTGTGGACGAGGACTATGGCTACACCTTC
size: -
V: TRBV25-1
J: TRBJ1-2
length: 13
D: -

CDR3: CASSVQTGAGTDTQYF
DNA: TGTGCCAGCAGTGTCCAGACAGGGGCCGGCACAGATACGCAGTATTTT
size: -
V: TRBV6-1
J: TRBJ2-3
length: 16
D: TRBD1

CDR3: CASSLGASGRGAAKNIQYF
DNA: TGTGCCAGCAGCTTAGGCGCTAGCGGGAGGGGGGCGGCCAAAAACATTCAGTACTTC
size: -
V: TRBV7-9
J: TRBJ2-4
length: 19
D: TRBD2

CDR3: CASRPRGPGRNFYEQYF
DNA: TGTGCCAGCAGGCCTAGGGGCCCCGGGAGAAACTTCTACGAGCAGTACTTC
size: -
V: TRBV11-2
J: TRBJ2-7
length: 17
D: -

CDR3: CASSLEARNTEAFF
DNA: TGCGCCAGCAGCTTGGAAGCCAGGAACACTGAAGCTTTCTTT
size: -
V: TRBV5-1
J: TRBJ1-1
length: 14
D: -

CDR3: CASSPGPGLTGNEQFF
DNA: TGTGCCAGCAGCCCCGGGCCGGGGTTAACTGGCAATGAGCAGTTCTTC
size: once
V: TRBV7-9
J: TRBJ2-1
length: 16
D: -

CDR3: CASSLETGGPRREQFF
DNA: TGTGCCAGCAGCTTGGAAACGGGAGGGCCGCGAAGGGAGCAGTTCTTC
size: -
V: TRBV5-4
J: TRBJ2-1
length: 16
D: TRBD2

CDR3: CASSLLGGKSNEQFF
DNA: TGTGCCAGCAGCCTTCTAGGGGGCAAGTCCAATGAGCAGTTCTTC
size: -
V: TRBV5-8
J: TRBJ2-1
length: 15
D: TRBD1

CDR3: CASRTGTGGSPLHF
DNA: TGTGCCAGCAGAACCGGGACAGGGGGTTCACCCCTCCACTTT
size: -
V: TRBV7-9
J: TRBJ1-6
length: 14
D: TRBD1

CDR3: CASSPWTGYGYTF
DNA: TGCGCCAGCAGCCCCTGGACGGGTTATGGCTACACCTTC
size: -
V: TRBV4-3
J: TRBJ1-2
length: 13
D: -

CDR3: CASSLDGGAQYF
DNA: TGCGCCAGCAGCCTGGACGGAGGGGCCCAGTACTTC
size: -
V: TRBV5-1
J: TRBJ2-5
length: 12
D: -

CDR3: CASSLGGTSKYF
DNA: TGTGCCAGCAGCTTAGGAGGGACTAGCAAGTATTTT
size: -
V: TRBV11-2
J: TRBJ2-3
length: 12
D: TRBD2

CDR3: CASNGLYEQYF
DNA: TGTGCCAGCAACGGTCTCTACGAGCAGTACTTC
size: -
V: TRBV28
J: TRBJ2-7
length: 11
D: -

CDR3: CASRRVQGNANYGYTF
DNA: TGTGCCAGCAGGAGGGTCCAGGGGAATGCTAACTATGGCTACACCTTC
size: -
V: TRBV2
J: TRBJ1-2
length: 16
D: -

CDR3: CASIPPNSYEQYF
DNA: TGTGCCAGCATCCCACCCAACTCCTACGAGCAGTACTTC
size: -
V: TRBV11-2
J: TRBJ2-7
length: 13
D: -

CDR3: CASRNLPTLSYNEQFF
DNA: TGTGCCAGCAGGAATCTACCGACTCTTTCCTACAATGAGCAGTTCTTC
size: once
V: TRBV5-6
J: TRBJ2-1
length: 16
D: -

CDR3: CASSSQGTRNTEAFF
DNA: TGTGCCAGTAGTTCACAGGGGACCCGGAACACTGAAGCTTTCTTT
size: few
V: TRBV19
J: TRBJ1-1
length: 15
D: TRBD1

CDR3: CASSRLAETSYEQYF
DNA: TGTGCCAGCAGCAGACTAGCGGAAACCTCCTACGAGCAGTACTTC
size: -
V: TRBV9
J: TRBJ2-7
length: 15
D: TRBD2

CDR3: CASSRGQGPYSNQPQHF
DNA: TGTGCCAGTAGCAGGGGACAGGGACCATATAGCAATCAGCCCCAGCATTTT
size: -
V: TRBV19
J: TRBJ1-5
length: 17
D: TRBD1

CDR3: CASSLAGLSPLHF
DNA: TGCGCCAGCAGCTTGGCCGGGCTATCACCCCTCCACTTT
size: -
V: TRBV5-1
J: TRBJ1-6
length: 13
D: -

CDR3: CASSLGPFSGNTIYF
DNA: TGCGCCAGCAGCTTGGGTCCTTTCTCTGGAAACACCATATATTTT
size: -
V: TRBV5-1
J: TRBJ1-3
length: 15
D: -

CDR3: CASSPPQPYGYTF
DNA: TGTGCCAGCTCACCACCGCAGCCCTATGGCTACACCTTC
size: -
V: TRBV18
J: TRBJ1-2
length: 13
D: -

CDR3: CASSLSQVNTEAFF
DNA: TGTGCCAGCAGCTTAAGTCAGGTGAACACTGAAGCTTTCTTT
size: -
V: TRBV4-2
J: TRBJ1-1
length: 14
D: -

CDR3: CASSYPARANYGYTF
DNA: TGTGCCAGCAGTTACCCCGCGCGAGCTAACTATGGCTACACCTTC
size: -
V: TRBV6-6
J: TRBJ1-2
length: 15
D: -

CDR3: CATSRDRYTEAFF
DNA: TGTGCCACCAGCAGAGATCGGTACACTGAAGCTTTCTTT
size: -
V: TRBV15
J: TRBJ1-1
length: 13
D: -

CDR3: CASSLVEDAASYNEQFF
DNA: TGTGCCAGCAGCTTGGTTGAGGACGCAGCCTCCTACAATGAGCAGTTCTTC
size: -
V: TRBV5-6
J: TRBJ2-1
length: 17
D: -

CDR3: CASSLWASGPFYNEQFF
DNA: TGTGCCAGCAGCTTATGGGCTAGCGGCCCCTTCTACAATGAGCAGTTCTTC
size: once
V: TRBV7-2
J: TRBJ2-1
length: 17
D: TRBD2

CDR3: CASSYRDSPYEQYF
DNA: TGTGCCAGCAGTTACCGGGACAGCCCCTACGAGCAGTACTTC
size: -
V: TRBV6-5
J: TRBJ2-7
length: 14
D: TRBD1

CDR3: CASIGLAENNEQFF
DNA: TGTGCCAGCATCGGACTAGCGGAGAACAATGAGCAGTTCTTC
size: -
V: TRBV27
J: TRBJ2-1
length: 14
D: TRBD2

CDR3: CASSLGPFANTGELFF
DNA: TGTGCCAGCAGCTTGGGTCCTTTCGCGAACACCGGGGAGCTGTTTTTT
size: -
V: TRBV11-2
J: TRBJ2-2
length: 16
D: -

CDR3: CASSLDLGQGYNEQFF
DNA: TGCGCCAGCAGCTTGGATCTAGGCCAGGGGTACAATGAGCAGTTCTTC
size: -
V: TRBV5-1
J: TRBJ2-1
length: 16
D: -

CDR3: CAWSVRSDSNQPQHF
DNA: TGTGCCTGGAGTGTGAGGTCGGATAGCAATCAGCCCCAGCATTTT
size: -
V: TRBV30
J: TRBJ1-5
length: 15
D: -

CDR3: CASSPAPSVDHGYTF
DNA: TGCGCCAGCAGCCCTGCGCCCTCCGTGGACCATGGCTACACCTTC
size: -
V: TRBV4-1
J: TRBJ1-2
length: 15
D: -

CDR3: CSAYTSGRRHF
DNA: TGCAGTGCCTACACTAGCGGGAGAAGGCATTTT
size: -
V: TRBV20-1
J: TRBJ2-3
length: 11
D: TRBD2

CDR3: CASSLQGARQPQHF
DNA: TGTGCCAGCAGCTTGCAGGGGGCTAGGCAGCCCCAGCATTTT
size: -
V: TRBV5-4
J: TRBJ1-5
length: 14
D: TRBD1

CDR3: CSVEFYGVPTDTQYF
DNA: TGCAGCGTTGAGTTCTACGGGGTCCCCACAGATACGCAGTATTTT
size: -
V: TRBV29-1
J: TRBJ2-3
length: 15
D: -

CDR3: CASSQFGGRSYEQYF
DNA: TGTGCCAGCAGCCAATTCGGGGGCAGATCCTACGAGCAGTACTTC
size: -
V: TRBV16
J: TRBJ2-7
length: 15
D: -

CDR3: CATSRDAGPNTEAFF
DNA: TGTGCCACCAGCAGAGATGCGGGACCGAACACTGAAGCTTTCTTT
size: once
V: TRBV15
J: TRBJ1-1
length: 15
D: -

CDR3: CASSLTVSSYEQYF
DNA: TGCGCCAGCAGTTTGACCGTTAGCTCCTACGAGCAGTACTTC
size: -
V: TRBV5-1
J: TRBJ2-7
length: 14
D: -

CDR3: CASSPGGSGANVLTF
DNA: TGTGCCAGCTCACCGGGCGGCTCTGGGGCCAACGTCCTGACTTTC
size: -
V: TRBV6-5
J: TRBJ2-6
length: 15
D: -

CDR3: CASSSQRGASYEQYF
DNA: TGTGCCAGCAGCTCCCAGAGGGGGGCCTCCTACGAGCAGTACTTC
size: once
V: TRBV9
J: TRBJ2-7
length: 15
D: -

CDR3: CASSVQGTSGSDTQYF
DNA: TGTGCCAGCAGCGTGCAAGGGACTAGCGGGAGTGATACGCAGTATTTT
size: -
V: TRBV9
J: TRBJ2-3
length: 16
D: TRBD2

CDR3: CASSVAPGYEKLFF
DNA: TGTGCCAGCAGCGTAGCACCTGGTTATGAAAAACTGTTTTTT
size: once
V: TRBV9
J: TRBJ1-4
length: 14
D: -

CDR3: CASSLGQGVTNEKLFF
DNA: TGCGCCAGCAGCTTGGGACAGGGAGTTACTAATGAAAAACTGTTTTTT
size: -
V: TRBV5-1
J: TRBJ1-4
length: 16
D: TRBD1

CDR3: CASSPDSGSQGRGEFF
DNA: TGTGCCAGCAGCCCCGACAGCGGGAGTCAGGGCCGGGGGGAGTTCTTC
size: -
V: TRBV5-4
J: TRBJ2-1
length: 16
D: TRBD2

CDR3: CASSEAAPLEQFF
DNA: TGTGCCAGCAGCGAAGCGGCACCGTTAGAGCAGTTCTTC
size: -
V: TRBV7-3
J: TRBJ2-1
length: 13
D: -

CDR3: CASSTSGPMTSNQPQHF
DNA: -
size: -
V: TRBV25-1
J: TRBJ1-5
length: 17
D: -

CDR3: CASSLVATNNEQFF
DNA: TGTGCCAGCAGCTTAGTAGCTACCAACAATGAGCAGTTCTTC
size: -
V: TRBV7-8
J: TRBJ2-1
length: 14
D: -